The 29 T cell receptor beta chains below come from one sample, sequenced in a study of CD8+CD57+ T cells in acquired aplastic anemia. TCR beta VDJ and CDR3 profiling used genomic DNA as template. MiXCR, applied by TCRdb to the reads, yields one record per CDR3 protein. The table has roughly 130,000 distinct CDR3 sequences, roughly 50% seen once. Sequenced input: sorted CD4+, CD8+, or CD8+CD57+ T cells (not recorded which) from PBMCs. All receptors come from a human donor in good health, serving as a control.

This clonotype was found many times. The chain uses TRBV7-2 and TRBJ2-1; TRBD2 matches at 8 bases. The CDR3 extends over 15 amino acids. Germline V lookup: CDR1 SGHTA, CDR2 FQGNSA. V shed 1 base and J 7 bases; nucleotides not matched to a gene: 6. CDR3 in amino acids: CASSLEAGGNNEQFF. The DNA for the CDR3 is TGTGCCAGCAGCTTAGAGGCGGGGGGAAATAATGAGCAGTTCTTC.

This clonotype was detected many times. This sequence joins TRBV29-1 and TRBJ2-5; D is uncertain. Germline values: CDR1 SQVTM, CDR2 ANQGSEA. CDR3 length: 13 amino acids. Trimming pared 3 bases from V and 2 bases from J, leaving 10 bases between. Here the CDR3 reads CSVDKGTQETQYF. CDR3 in DNA: TGCAGCGTTGATAAAGGTACACAAGAGACCCAGTACTTC.

The V and J genes are TRBV7-6 and TRBJ1-3, with 7 positions matching TRBD1. V dropped 5 bases and J dropped 7; count of bases not matched to a gene: 8. Germline CDR1 and CDR2: SGHVS and FNYEAQ. The CDR3 is 14 amino acids. CDR3: CASSQRTGINTIYF. In DNA form, the CDR3 reads TGTGCCAGCAGCCAACGGACAGGAATCAACACCATATATTTT.

Ten or more counts support this clonotype. V usage is TRBV11-2 and J usage is TRBJ2-3; D perhaps matches TRBD2 (7 bases). The germline V gene has CDR1 SGHAT and CDR2 FQNNGV. V gave up 5 bases and J gave up 5 bases, with 20 bases separating them. CDR3 length: 16 residues. The CDR3 here is CASSQPARGGLDTQYF. The DNA of the CDR3 is TGTGCCAGCAGCCAGCCCGCGAGGGGGGGCCTAGATACGCAGTATTTT.

This clonotype showed up many times. V is TRBV6-2 or TRBV6-3 and J is TRBJ2-3; D call uncertain. Trimming removed 0 bases at V and 2 bases at J, with 12 bases between. The CDR3 extends over 16 amino acids. The germline CDR1 and CDR2 sequences are MNHEY and SVGEGT. The CDR3 is CASSYSSSRFTDTQYF. CDR3 sequence (DNA): TGTGCCAGCAGTTACTCGAGTAGCAGGTTCACAGATACGCAGTATTTT.

The table lists this clonotype with a few counts. The rearrangement links TRBV25-1 to TRBJ1-2, with D unresolved. This CDR3 is 12 amino acids long. V was pared by 3 bases and J by 5 bases, with 7 bases between. Germline CDR1 reads MGHDK; CDR2 reads SYGVNS. CDR3 DNA sequence: TGTGCCAGCAGTGACCTGTTATATGGCTACACCTTC. Amino acid sequence: CASSDLLYGYTF.

A note on this clonotype: A junction boundary mismatches the germline segment, possibly from a read error. The CDR3 is CASSPTGGPYNEQFF. In nucleotides, the CDR3 is TGTGCTAGCAGCCCTACGGGGGGGCCCTACAATGAGCAGTTCTTC. V and J are TRBV7-7 and TRBJ2-1; 8 nucleotides line up with TRBD2. Germline lookup yields CDR1 SSHAT and CDR2 FNYEAQ (reference sequence). The CDR3 totals 15 residues.

There are many counts of this clonotype. CDR3 region: CASSPPSSGEQYF. The DNA of the CDR3 is TGTGCCAGCTCACCACCAAGTTCGGGGGAGCAGTACTTC. The chain recombines TRBV18 with TRBJ2-7; tentative D call: TRBD2 (5 bases). CDR3 length equals 13 residues. V gave up 0 bases and J gave up 7 bases, with 10 bases separating them. Germline CDR1 reads KGHSH; CDR2 reads LQKENI.

The rearrangement uses TRBV5-4 and TRBJ1-1; 7 nucleotides agree with TRBD1. Germline values: CDR1 SGHNT, CDR2 YYREEE (reference sequence). The CDR3 has 15 amino acids. With V trimmed by 1 base and J by 2 bases, 5 bases remained unmatched. For the CDR3, the DNA is TGTGCCAGCAGCTTGCCTCGACAGGGAAACACTGAAGCTTTCTTT. As protein: CASSLPRQGNTEAFF. The variable domain in full, with the rest retrieved from reference TRBV5-4 and TRBJ1-1, is ETGVTQSPTHLIKTRGQQVTLRCSSQSGHNTVSWYQQALGQGPQFIFQYYREEENGRGNFPPRFSGLQFPNYSSELNVNALELDDSALYLCASSLPRQGNTEAFFGQGTRLTVV.

This clonotype has ten or more counts. The V call is TRBV7-2, the J call TRBJ1-1; 7 nucleotides line up with TRBD1. This CDR3 has 14 amino acids. Germline CDR1 reads SGHTA; CDR2 reads FQGNSA. The trim removed 5 bases at V and 1 base at J, leaving 4 bases unmatched. CDR3 nucleotide sequence: TGTGCCAGCAGCCCCAGGGGGACGAACACTGAAGCTTTCTTT. Translating it yields CASSPRGTNTEAFF.

The chain has TRBV6-5 and TRBJ1-2; possible D gene TRBD1, 6 bases. Between the trimmed V and J ends, which lost 0 bases and 6 bases, there was a span of 11 bases. In germline, CDR1 is MNHEY, CDR2 SVGAGI. The CDR3 totals 14 residues. The CDR3 nucleotides are TGTGCCAGCAGTTACTCGTCGGGGGGCGATGGCTACACCTTC. It translates to CASSYSSGGDGYTF.

This clonotype showed up just a few times. The chain carries TRBV11-1 and TRBJ2-1; 15 positions match TRBD2. Germline-derived CDR1 and CDR2 are SGHAT and FQDESV (reference sequence). The J segment lost 4 bases and the V segment lost 5 bases, leaving 6 bases of the junction unmatched. This CDR3 contains 17 residues. CDR3: CASSPRTSGGAYNEQFF. CDR3 DNA sequence: TGTGCCAGCAGCCCGAGGACTAGCGGGGGGGCGTACAATGAGCAGTTCTTC.

Comments on this clonotype: In this CDR3 the conserved last residue, phenylalanine or tryptophan, is missing, so a read error is likely. The CDR3 sequence is CATSRKGQGNSPLHL. The DNA of the CDR3 is TGTGCCACCAGCAGGAAGGGACAGGGGAATTCACCCCTCCACCTT. V is TRBV15 and J is TRBJ1-6, with TRBD1 matching 10 bases. V was pared by 3 bases and J by 7 bases, with 3 bases of the junction left unmatched. The CDR3 sequence is 15 residues long. The germline gives CDR1 LNHNV, CDR2 YYDKDF (reference sequence).

The chain links TRBV24-1 to TRBJ2-1; no clear D. The CDR3 has 13 amino acids. Germline loops: CDR1 KGHDR, CDR2 SFDVKD. V dropped 6 bases and J dropped 3 bases, with 8 bases sitting between them. In DNA, the CDR3 is TGTGCCACCAGTTCAGGCAGCTACAATGAGCAGTTCTTC. Its translation is CATSSGSYNEQFF.

The chain couples TRBV20-1 to TRBJ2-1, with TRBD2 identical over 8 bases. In germline, CDR1 is DFQATT, CDR2 SNEGSKA (reference sequence). This CDR3 has 17 residues. The trim removed 6 bases at V and 7 bases at J, leaving 20 bases unmatched. CDR3 in amino acids: CSALNPMSSGGQNEQFF. CDR3 in DNA: TGCAGTGCCCTAAACCCCATGTCCAGCGGGGGACAAAATGAGCAGTTCTTC.

This clonotype was counted ten times or more. This chain joins TRBV7-9 and TRBJ2-1; a possible D gene is TRBD2 (5 bases). In germline, CDR1 is SEHNR, CDR2 FQNEAQ (reference sequence). V was trimmed by 5 bases and J by 5 bases, leaving 13 bases between them. This CDR3 is 14 amino acids long. Here the CDR3 DNA reads TGTGCCAGCAGCCACCGGGCGGGCGACAATGAGCAGTTCTTC. This codes for CASSHRAGDNEQFF.

This clonotype was counted at least ten times. The chain has TRBV3-2 and TRBJ1-2. TRBV3-2 is an annotated pseudogene. CDR3 length: 13 residues. The CDR3 DNA reads TGTGCCAGCAGCCAAGAAGGTCTCCAGGGCTACACCTTC. This translates into CASSQEGLQGYTF.

The CDR3 loop reads CATSSGQDYGYTF. The CDR3 bases are TGTGCCACCAGCAGTGGACAGGACTATGGCTACACCTTC. This sequence joins TRBV15 and TRBJ1-2; TRBD1 matches at 7 bases. The CDR3 is 13 amino acids. The germline gives CDR1 LNHNV, CDR2 YYDKDF (reference sequence). V lost 3 bases, J lost 3 bases, and 1 base stayed unmatched.

The chain joins TRBV7-3 to TRBJ1-1; no clear D. Trimming pared 5 bases from V and 1 base from J, leaving 11 bases between. In germline, CDR1 is SGHTA, CDR2 FQGTGA. The CDR3 extends over 14 amino acids. CDR3 coding DNA: TGTGCCAGCAGCATAGGCAGATCGAACACTGAAGCTTTCTTT. Translating gives CASSIGRSNTEAFF.

The genes are TRBV24-1 and TRBJ2-1, with TRBD2 matching over 8 bases. CDR3 length: 16 residues. Trimming at V came to 5 bases and at J to 2 bases, leaving 7 bases not matched to a gene. Germline CDR1 KGHDR, CDR2 SFDVKD. CDR3 loop: CATSGERGSPYNEQFF. As DNA, the CDR3 is TGTGCCACCAGTGGCGAGCGGGGGAGCCCCTACAATGAGCAGTTCTTC.

For this clonotype: This may come from a read error, since a much larger clone is one base off. V gene TRBV6-2 or TRBV6-3 combines with J gene TRBJ1-5; the D is unclear. The CDR3 contains 12 residues. Deletions cut 7 bases from V and 6 bases from J, with 10 bases between. The V gene's germline CDR1 is MNHEY and CDR2 SVGEGT. As DNA, the CDR3 is TGTGCCAGCACAAGTAAGGTTCAGCCCCAGCATTTT. Translating it yields CASTSKVQPQHF.

The chain links TRBV24-1 to TRBJ2-3; D is ambiguous. Per the germline V gene, CDR1 is KGHDR and CDR2 is SFDVKD. V was pared by 4 bases and J by 0 bases, with 13 bases between. CDR3 length: 16 residues. The CDR3 coding sequence is TGTGCCACCAGTGACCGTCACCCCGGAAGCACAGATACGCAGTATTTT. Its protein is CATSDRHPGSTDTQYF.

This clonotype was counted many times. The chain is built from TRBV5-6 and TRBJ1-3; D not resolved. CDR1 and CDR2 from the germline V gene are SGHDT and YYEEEE. The V gene lost 2 bases and the J gene lost 0 bases, with 9 bases spanning the gap. The CDR3 totals 15 residues. CDR3 nucleotides: TGTGCCAGCAGCTTTCCGACAAGCTCTGGAAACACCATATATTTT. It translates to CASSFPTSSGNTIYF. The variable domain in full, with the rest retrieved from reference TRBV5-6 and TRBJ1-3, is DAGVTQSPTHLIKTRGQQVTLRCSPKSGHDTVSWYQQALGQGPQFIFQYYEEEERQRGNFPDRFSGHQFPNYSSELNVNALLLGDSALYLCASSFPTSSGNTIYFGEGSWLTVV.

This clonotype showed up many times. This rearrangement joins TRBV2 to TRBJ1-5; 7 positions agree with TRBD1. The CDR3 has 15 amino acids. After removal of 3 bases from V and 3 bases from J, the junction contained 5 bases not matched to a gene. CDR1 and CDR2 (germline): SNHLY, FYNNEI. CDR3 residues: CASSDGRGDNQPQHF. CDR3 nucleotides: TGTGCCAGCAGTGATGGCAGGGGGGACAATCAGCCCCAGCATTTT. Full variable domain (rest looked up from reference TRBV2 and TRBJ1-5): EPEVTQTPSHQVTQMGQEVILRCVPISNHLYFYWYRQILGQKVEFLVSFYNNEISEKSEIFDDQFSVERPDGSNFTLKIRSTKLEDSAMYFCASSDGRGDNQPQHFGDGTRLSIL.

The sample holds many counts of this clonotype. The chain recombines TRBV20-1 with TRBJ2-5, with D maybe TRBD1 (6 bases). The CDR3 totals 12 residues. In germline, CDR1 is DFQATT, CDR2 SNEGSKA (reference sequence). V was shortened by 6 bases and J by 1 base, with 9 bases between the two germline ends. DNA of the CDR3: TGCAGTGCCAAGACAGGCCAAGAGACCCAGTACTTC. It codes for CSAKTGQETQYF.

This clonotype was recorded many times. The chain has TRBV6-5 and TRBJ1-1; no firm D call. Trimming took 0 bases from V and 1 from J, leaving 12 bases between them. In germline, CDR1 is MNHEY, CDR2 SVGAGI. The CDR3 length is 16 residues. The CDR3 reads CASSYSIVQKNTEAFF. The CDR3 DNA reads as TGTGCCAGCAGTTACTCGATCGTACAGAAGAACACTGAAGCTTTCTTT.

This clonotype was picked up many times. V gene TRBV14 combines with J gene TRBJ1-1; no definite D call. Germline lookup yields CDR1 SGHDN and CDR2 FVKESK. This CDR3 region has 13 residues. The V and J ends lost 2 bases and 2 bases respectively, with 6 bases between them. CDR3 bases: TGTGCCAGCAGCCAACAGATTAACACTGAAGCTTTCTTT. The encoded protein is CASSQQINTEAFF.

This clonotype has at least ten counts. The V and J genes are TRBV19 and TRBJ1-2; 9 bases align to TRBD1. CDR3 size: 17 residues. CDR1 LNHDA and CDR2 SQIVND come from the germline V gene (reference sequence). The V segment lost 1 base and the J segment 8 bases; nucleotides outside the gene matches: 14. The CDR3 nucleotides are TGTGCCAGTAGTATAGGCGGGACAGGGAAGAGAATCTCGGGCTACACCTTC. It encodes CASSIGGTGKRISGYTF.

As concerns this clonotype: A junction boundary mismatches the germline segment, possibly from a read error. CDR3: CASSRDGNYEQYF. The CDR3 region has the DNA TGCGCCAGCAGCCGGGACGGGAACTACGAGCAGTACTTC. The J gene is TRBJ2-7, the V gene TRBV7-9; D tentatively fits TRBD1 or TRBD2 (5 bases each). Germline V gives CDR1 SEHNR, CDR2 FQNEAQ (reference sequence). The CDR3 has 13 amino acids.